This TCR beta chain originates from a study of blood T cell repertoires in COVID-19. On the study more broadly: Sites in the United States, Italy and Spain provided acute and convalescent COVID-19 samples. The analysed material was cDNA or gDNA that came from T cells, B-cell-depleted T cells, or PBMCs.

Germline lookup yields CDR1 MRHNA and CDR2 SNTAGT. The V and J ends lost 3 bases and 3 bases, in that order; junction bases with no gene match: 5. The CDR3 consists of 15 residues. Original analysis: Estimates of nucleated cell counts were drawn from the amplification of reference gene primers. Sequencing was performed with immunoSEQ multiplex PCR; in TCRdb, only in-frame clones are kept and a portion is missing. The D gene and trimming were derived from the DNA, and the V and J assignments and clone size from that table. Among about 27,000 clones listed, around 65% were seen once. The TCR comes from a man between 60 and 70 years old with active or convalescent COVID-19. The chain has TRBV6-4 and TRBJ2-3; the match to TRBD2 covers 8 bases. What was sequenced was peripheral blood. The CDR3 sequence is CASSEIAGSTDTQYF. In nucleotides, the CDR3 is TGTGCCAGCAGTGAGATAGCGGGATCGACAGATACGCAGTATTTT.